The 27 T cell receptor beta chains below were found in one sample sequenced in a study of PD-L1 blockade in urothelial cancer (dated by TCRdb to between 2016 and 2019). This sample's time point label indicates: pretreatment peripheral blood. The library was obtained by the immunoSEQ multiplex PCR assay. Sourced from immuneACCESS, this table was stored by TCRdb with only in-frame sequences that have V and J called. A share of the clones is absent; for the studies checked, an unresolved V gene accounts for under half, and the remainder has no known explanation. Across this sample there are about 39,000 clones, with approximately 93% seen only once. The top ten clones comprise about 11% of the sample. Sequencing was performed on PBMCs, taken around atezolizumab (anti-PD-L1) treatment. Every receptor here comes from a woman in her sixties with urothelial cancer.

This clone was recorded a few times. The rearrangement joins TRBV7-3 to TRBJ2-2; D not certain. Trimming pared 5 bases from V and 5 bases from J, leaving 6 bases between. This CDR3 is built from 12 residues. Germline CDR1 reads SGHTA; CDR2 reads FQGTGA. The CDR3 bases are TGTGCCAGCAGCATTGAGACCGGGGAGCTGTTTTTT. Its protein is CASSIETGELFF.

The chain links TRBV7-2 to TRBJ2-1; 10 bases line up with TRBD2. Germline CDR1 is SGHTA and CDR2 is FQGNSA. With 1 base clipped from V and 9 bases from J, the junction kept 9 bases outside the gene matches. The CDR3 has 16 amino acids. CDR3 loop: CASSLGHSGGGSEQFF. In DNA form, the CDR3 reads TGTGCCAGCAGCTTAGGACACAGCGGGGGGGGAAGTGAGCAGTTCTTC.

CDR3 sequence reads: CASSTVTGMNTEAFF. The CDR3 bases are TGTGCCAGCTCAACAGTGACAGGGATGAACACTGAAGCTTTCTTT. The chain carries TRBV18 and TRBJ1-1, with 7 nucleotides matching TRBD1. Per germline, CDR1 KGHSH and CDR2 LQKENI. V dropped 5 bases and J dropped 0; count of bases not matched to a gene: 6. The length of the CDR3 is 15 residues. The entire variable domain, with the rest obtained from reference TRBV18 and TRBJ1-1, is as follows: NAGVMQNPRHLVRRRGQEARLRCSPMKGHSHVYWYRQLPEEGLKFMVYLQKENIIDESGMPKERFSAEFPKEGPSILRIQQVVRGDSAAYFCASSTVTGMNTEAFFGQGTRLTVV.

This chain links TRBV5-6 with TRBJ2-3, with 7 bases that match TRBD1. The CDR3 contains 14 residues. V lost 4 bases to trimming and J lost 4 bases; unmatched junction nucleotides: 6. CDR1 is SGHDT, CDR2 YYEEEE, per germline. In DNA, the CDR3 is TGTGCCAGCAGCCGAAACAGGGGTGCAGATACGCAGTATTTT. Protein sequence: CASSRNRGADTQYF.

The genes are TRBV28 and TRBJ2-7; 9 nucleotides agree with TRBD1. The V gene's germline CDR1 is MDHEN and CDR2 SYDVKM. The CDR3 has 13 amino acids. Losses at the gene ends were 6 bases for V and 3 bases for J; bases not matched to a gene: 3. CDR3 in amino acids: CASSEGQGYEQYF. In nucleotides, the CDR3 is TGTGCCAGCAGCGAGGGACAGGGCTACGAGCAGTACTTC.

The chain links TRBV6-5 to TRBJ2-7; 10 bases map to TRBD2. J was trimmed by 5 bases and V by 6 bases; bases with no gene match: 10. The CDR3 is 15 residues long. Germline CDR1 and CDR2: MNHEY and SVGAGI. In DNA form, the CDR3 reads TGTGCCAGCAGCCGCCCTAGCGGGAGAAGGAACGAGCAGTACTTC. This codes for CASSRPSGRRNEQYF.

V gene TRBV5-1 combines with J gene TRBJ1-4, with 8 bases aligning to TRBD1. Germline lookup yields CDR1 SGHRS and CDR2 YFSETQ. V lost 3 bases and J lost 3; bases outside the gene matches: 4. The CDR3 has 15 amino acids. The CDR3 nucleotides read TGCGCCAGCAGCTCCGGACAGGGAGCTAATGAAAAACTGTTTTTT. Protein product: CASSSGQGANEKLFF.

The chain links TRBV6-5 to TRBJ1-2; D is unclear. Germline V CDR1 and CDR2: MNHEY, SVGAGI. The length of the CDR3 is 13 residues. V lost 5 bases, J lost 8 bases, and 15 bases lay in between. CDR3 bases: TGTGCCAGCAGTGCCGGCGGGTATGAAGGCTACACCTTC. This codes for CASSAGGYEGYTF.

This rearrangement joins TRBV7-2 to TRBJ2-7, with 7 bases fitting TRBD1. The CDR3 loop spans 13 amino acids. With 5 bases clipped from V and 4 bases from J, the junction kept 5 bases outside the gene matches. Germline V gives CDR1 SGHTA, CDR2 FQGNSA. CDR3 in amino acids: CASSPGTVYEQYF. The CDR3 coding sequence is TGTGCCAGCAGCCCCGGGACAGTTTACGAGCAGTACTTC.

The V and J genes are TRBV9 and TRBJ1-2; possibly TRBD1 for D (6 bases). With 3 bases removed from V and 6 bases from J, the gap between germline ends came to 15 bases. The CDR3 loop spans 14 amino acids. Germline CDR1 SGDLS, CDR2 YYNGEE. CDR3 nucleotides: TGTGCCAGCAGCGCCCGAACAGGGAAGGATGGCTACACCTTC. It encodes CASSARTGKDGYTF.

This sequence joins TRBV11-2 and TRBJ2-3, with 9 bases identical to TRBD2. CDR1 and CDR2 from the germline V gene are SGHAT and FQNNGV. The CDR3 sequence is 17 residues long. After removal of 6 bases from V and 6 bases from J, the junction contained 16 bases not matched to a gene. CDR3 in amino acids: CASRRKSAGGAQDTQYF. The CDR3 bases are TGTGCCAGCAGGCGGAAAAGTGCGGGAGGGGCACAGGATACGCAGTATTTT.

This clone has just one count. The V and J genes are TRBV18 and TRBJ2-5, with D possibly being TRBD1 (6 bases). V lost 6 bases and J 1 base, leaving 9 bases between the germline ends. CDR1 is KGHSH, CDR2 LQKENI, per germline. The CDR3 loop spans 13 amino acids. In DNA, the CDR3 is TGTGCCAGCTCCCCGACAGGCCAAGAGACCCAGTACTTC. Translating it yields CASSPTGQETQYF. Full variable domain (missing parts from reference TRBV18 and TRBJ2-5): NAGVMQNPRHLVRRRGQEARLRCSPMKGHSHVYWYRQLPEEGLKFMVYLQKENIIDESGMPKERFSAEFPKEGPSILRIQQVVRGDSAAYFCASSPTGQETQYFGPGTRLLVL.

This chain links TRBV2 with TRBJ1-3, with no clear D. This CDR3 region has 15 residues. CDR1 is SNHLY, CDR2 FYNNEI, per germline. With 6 bases removed from V and 1 base from J, the gap between germline ends came to 13 bases. CDR3 sequence reads: CASRTGLSSGNTIYF. In DNA form, the CDR3 reads TGTGCCAGCAGGACTGGTCTCTCTTCTGGAAACACCATATATTTT.

The gene calls are TRBV14 and TRBJ2-3; the match to TRBD2 covers 11 bases. The CDR3 length is 18 residues. Per germline, CDR1 SGHDN and CDR2 FVKESK. The ends lost 4 bases at V and 0 bases at J; junction bases unmatched: 9. The CDR3: CASSRGTSGSYSTDTQYF. The CDR3 coding sequence is TGTGCCAGCAGCCGAGGGACTAGCGGATCCTACAGCACAGATACGCAGTATTTT.

The chain links TRBV7-9 to TRBJ2-2, with 8 bases aligning to TRBD1. V shed 4 bases and J 1 base; nucleotides not matched to a gene: 2. This CDR3 spans 15 amino acids. Germline V gene sequence: CDR1 SEHNR, CDR2 FQNEAQ (reference sequence). DNA for the CDR3: TGTGCCAGCAGCTCGGACAGGGTGAACACCGGGGAGCTGTTTTTT. It codes for CASSSDRVNTGELFF. Full variable domain (remainder filled in from reference TRBV7-9 and TRBJ2-2): DTGVSQNPRHKITKRGQNVTFRCDPISEHNRLYWYRQTLGQGPEFLTYFQNEAQLEKSRLLSDRFSAERPKGSFSTLEIQRTEQGDSAMYLCASSSDRVNTGELFFGEGSRLTVL.

The genes are TRBV19 and TRBJ1-1; D is ambiguous. Germline-derived CDR1 and CDR2 are LNHDA and SQIVND (reference sequence). CDR3 length equals 13 residues. Between the trimmed V and J ends, which lost 4 bases and 1 base, there was a span of 7 bases. CDR3 bases: TGTGCCAGTAGTAGATTTAGGAACACTGAAGCTTTCTTT. Translated: CASSRFRNTEAFF.

The chain joins TRBV29-1 to TRBJ2-7; 14 bases align to TRBD2. The trim removed 6 bases at V and 0 bases at J, leaving 4 bases unmatched. The CDR3 consists of 15 residues. CDR1 is SQVTM and CDR2 is ANQGSEA in the germline V gene. CDR3 coding DNA: TGCAGCGTCCGCGGACTAGCGGGAGGCTCCTACGAGCAGTACTTC. Translated, it gives CSVRGLAGGSYEQYF.

The chain carries TRBV19 and TRBJ2-7; no firm D call. CDR1 is LNHDA and CDR2 is SQIVND in the germline V gene (reference sequence). The CDR3 runs to 12 residues. Trimming stripped 5 bases from V and 6 bases from J, with 11 bases between. In DNA, the CDR3 is TGTGCCAGTAGTTCCGAGGCCCGCGAGCAGTACTTC. Amino acids: CASSSEAREQYF.

This clone was detected a few times. The rearrangement links TRBV25-1 to TRBJ1-5, with TRBD1 matching over 8 bases. The CDR3 contains 16 residues. Germline CDR1 and CDR2: MGHDK and SYGVNS. After removal of 2 bases from V and 6 bases from J, the junction contained 9 bases not matched to a gene. The CDR3 coding sequence is TGTGCCAGCAGTGAAGGGAGGCCAGGGGGCTTTCAGCCCCAGCATTTT. Its protein product is CASSEGRPGGFQPQHF.

This chain uses TRBV13 with TRBJ2-3, with 7 bases identical to TRBD1. The CDR3 has 18 residues. Looked up from germline, CDR1 is PRHDT and CDR2 is FYEKMQ (reference sequence). After removal of 4 bases from V and 1 base from J, the junction contained 14 bases not matched to a gene. The CDR3 reads CASSSKGTAVRGTDTQYF. CDR3 DNA sequence: TGTGCCAGCAGCTCCAAAGGGACAGCGGTTAGGGGCACAGATACGCAGTATTTT. Full variable domain (outside the CDR3, taken from reference TRBV13 and TRBJ2-3): AAGVIQSPRHLIKEKRETATLKCYPIPRHDTVYWYQQGPGQDPQFLISFYEKMQSDKGSIPDRFSAQQFSDYHSELNMSSLELGDSALYFCASSSKGTAVRGTDTQYFGPGTRLTVL.

This clone occurred a few times. This sequence joins TRBV5-4 and TRBJ2-3; the match to TRBD2 covers 12 bases. From germline, CDR1 is SGHNT and CDR2 YYREEE (reference sequence). There are 20 residues in the CDR3. The junction had 16 bases not matched to a gene; V was cut back by 1 base and J by 4 bases. This chain's CDR3 is CASSLSASGRAGRGPDTQYF. The CDR3 DNA reads TGTGCCAGCAGCTTGTCTGCTAGCGGGAGGGCCGGAAGGGGCCCAGATACGCAGTATTTT.

V is TRBV20-1 and J is TRBJ1-2; 7 nucleotides align to TRBD1. V shed 5 bases, J shed 6 bases, and the junction held 3 bases outside the gene matches. The germline V gene encodes CDR1 DFQATT and CDR2 SNEGSKA (reference sequence). The length of the CDR3 is 11 residues. The CDR3 DNA reads TGCAGTGCTTCGACAGGGAATGGCTACACCTTC. This encodes CSASTGNGYTF.

The chain is built from TRBV4-1 and TRBJ2-7; D is perhaps TRBD1 (5 bases). Deletions cut 4 bases from V and 0 bases from J, with 13 bases between. This CDR3 region has 15 residues. Germline CDR1 MGHRA, CDR2 YSYEKL. CDR3 amino acids: CASSPARVLSYEQYF. The CDR3 DNA reads as TGCGCCAGCAGCCCAGCCAGGGTCCTCTCCTACGAGCAGTACTTC.

By sample share, this clone is medium-sized. This chain connects TRBV28 to TRBJ1-5, with D perhaps TRBD1 (5 bases). The CDR3 extends over 14 amino acids. The V and J ends lost 5 bases and 0 bases respectively, with 8 bases between them. The germline gives CDR1 MDHEN, CDR2 SYDVKM. The chain's CDR3 is CASSPGGSNQPQHF. The CDR3 nucleotides are TGTGCCAGCAGTCCCGGGGGTAGCAATCAGCCCCAGCATTTT. Together with reference TRBV28 and TRBJ1-5, the CDR3 gives the full variable domain: DVKVTQSSRYLVKRTGEKVFLECVQDMDHENMFWYRQDPGLGLRLIYFSYDVKMKEKGDIPEGYSVSREKKERFSLILESASTNQTSMYLCASSPGGSNQPQHFGDGTRLSIL.

J is TRBJ1-5 and V is TRBV28, with 8 bases aligning to TRBD1. The ends lost 3 bases at V and 3 bases at J; junction bases unmatched: 1. Germline V lookup: CDR1 MDHEN, CDR2 SYDVKM. The CDR3 sequence is 14 residues long. The CDR3: CASSLGQVNQPQHF. The CDR3 DNA sequence: TGTGCCAGCAGTTTGGGACAGGTCAATCAGCCCCAGCATTTT.

The chain employs TRBV10-1 and TRBJ2-2; 8 nucleotides line up with TRBD2. Per germline, CDR1 WNHNN and CDR2 SYGVQD (reference sequence). The J segment lost 4 bases and the V segment lost 8 bases, leaving 24 bases of the junction unmatched. CDR3 length equals 20 residues. The CDR3 DNA reads as TGCGCCAGCGCGGCGTTTCGGGTTGGTAGCGGGAAATTGGGCACCGGGGAGCTGTTTTTT. Protein sequence: CASAAFRVGSGKLGTGELFF.

The chain uses TRBV9 and TRBJ2-1, with TRBD2 matching 10 bases. V gave up 1 base and J gave up 9 bases; unmatched junction bases: 10. Per the germline V gene, CDR1 is SGDLS and CDR2 is YYNGEE. The CDR3 runs to 16 residues. The CDR3 protein is CASSVMGLAGGSEQFF. The CDR3 DNA reads as TGTGCCAGCAGCGTAATGGGGTTAGCGGGAGGAAGTGAGCAGTTCTTC. Drawing the rest from reference TRBV9 and TRBJ2-1, the complete variable domain is DSGVTQTPKHLITATGQRVTLRCSPRSGDLSVYWYQQSLDQGLQFLIQYYNGEERAKGNILERFSAQQFPDLHSELNLSSLELGDSALYFCASSVMGLAGGSEQFFGPGTRLTVL.